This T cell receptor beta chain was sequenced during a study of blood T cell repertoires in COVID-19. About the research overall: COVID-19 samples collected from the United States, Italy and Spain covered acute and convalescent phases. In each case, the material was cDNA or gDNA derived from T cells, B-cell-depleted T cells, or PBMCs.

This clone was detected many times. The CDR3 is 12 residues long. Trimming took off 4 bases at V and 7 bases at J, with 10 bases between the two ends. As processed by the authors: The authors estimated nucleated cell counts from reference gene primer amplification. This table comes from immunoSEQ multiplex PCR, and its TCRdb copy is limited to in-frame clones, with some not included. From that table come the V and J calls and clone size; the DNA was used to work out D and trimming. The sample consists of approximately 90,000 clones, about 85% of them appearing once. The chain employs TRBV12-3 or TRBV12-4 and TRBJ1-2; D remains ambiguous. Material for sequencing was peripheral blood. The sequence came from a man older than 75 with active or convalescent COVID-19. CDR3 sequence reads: CASSSAHFGYTF. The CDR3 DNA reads TGTGCCAGCAGTTCTGCCCACTTTGGCTACACCTTC.